This passage covers 10 T cell receptor beta chains from one sample sequenced in a study of cytomegalovirus exposure and HLA in healthy donors. Primers for the PCR totalled 60 Vbeta and 13 Jbeta. TCRdb's copy holds only in-frame clones and misses some; the assay was immunoSEQ multiplex PCR. This repertoire shows some 160,000 clones, roughly 84% found once; its top ten account for about 2.7%. Sequenced: PBMCs. All receptors come from a man between 25 and 39 years old in good health and CMV-seropositive.

The gene calls are TRBV29-1 and TRBJ2-3; 8 nucleotides line up with TRBD1. V gave up 7 bases and J gave up 5 bases; unmatched junction bases: 2. This CDR3 has 11 amino acids. Germline CDR1 SQVTM, CDR2 ANQGSEA. For the CDR3, the DNA is TGCAGCGGGACAGGGTTAGATACGCAGTATTTT. Its translation: CSGTGLDTQYF.

The gene calls are TRBV27 and TRBJ2-2; TRBD2 agrees at 8 bases. With 6 bases clipped from V and 6 bases from J, the junction kept 6 bases outside the gene matches. Germline V lookup: CDR1 MNHEY, CDR2 SMNVEV (reference sequence). The CDR3 sequence is 14 residues long. DNA for the CDR3: TGTGCCAGCAGGCCAGCGGGAGTGCCCGGGGAGCTGTTTTTT. Residues: CASRPAGVPGELFF.

The rearrangement links TRBV5-3 to TRBJ2-3, with D tentatively TRBD1 (5 bases). TRBV5-3 is classed as an ORF, of uncertain function. V was cut by 3 bases and J by 1 base, with 18 bases left in between. CDR3 length: 17 amino acids. CDR3 protein: CARSSTLGRAGTDTQYF. CDR3 in DNA: TGTGCCAGAAGCTCAACCTTGGGCAGGGCGGGCACAGATACGCAGTATTTT.

About this clone itself: Compared with germline, one end of the junction differs, possibly owing to a read error. V and J are TRBV7-9 and TRBJ1-2; D is possibly TRBD1 (5 bases). This CDR3 spans 14 amino acids. The germline V gene has CDR1 SEHNR and CDR2 FQNEAQ (reference sequence). CDR3 bases: TGTTCCAGCAGCTTAGACAACAGGCCCTATGGCTACACCTTC. Translating gives CSSSLDNRPYGYTF.

The chain is built from TRBV11-2 and TRBJ1-1; D is perhaps TRBD1 (6 bases). The V gene's germline CDR1 is SGHAT and CDR2 FQNNGV. The CDR3 totals 13 residues. Trimming took off 1 base at V and 8 bases at J, with 11 bases between the two ends. CDR3 in DNA: TGTGCCAGCAGCTTAGGGGACACTACCGAAGCTTTCTTT. This sequence encodes CASSLGDTTEAFF.

This clone occurred once. The chain is built from TRBV27 and TRBJ1-1; no definite D call. The germline gives CDR1 MNHEY, CDR2 SMNVEV (reference sequence). The CDR3 spans 16 residues. V was shortened by 0 bases and J by 0 bases, with 11 bases between the two germline ends. Here the CDR3 reads CASSLSSPYLNTEAFF. The CDR3 DNA sequence: TGTGCCAGCAGTTTATCATCTCCGTATTTGAACACTGAAGCTTTCTTT.

Only a few counts were recorded for this clone. Other DNA sequences of this sample code for an identical CDR3. The CDR3 coding sequence is TGTGCCAGCAGCGTAGGGCCACAGAACACTGAAGCTTTCTTT. It is translated as CASSVGPQNTEAFF. This chain joins TRBV9 and TRBJ1-1; no clear D gene. The CDR3 spans 14 residues. Germline CDR1 SGDLS, CDR2 YYNGEE. V was trimmed by 0 bases and J by 1 base, leaving 7 bases between them.

The chain employs TRBV27 and TRBJ2-1, with D unclear. Per germline, CDR1 MNHEY and CDR2 SMNVEV (reference sequence). This CDR3 has 14 amino acids. Trimming removed 5 bases from V and 2 bases from J, with 10 bases in between. CDR3 nucleotides: TGTGCCAGCAGTCTAGAAAGCCCCTACAATGAGCAGTTCTTC. Amino acids: CASSLESPYNEQFF.

This clone showed up just once. J is TRBJ2-7 and V is TRBV29-1; a possible D gene is TRBD2 (7 bases). Per germline, CDR1 SQVTM and CDR2 ANQGSEA. CDR3 length: 13 residues. Trimming removed 4 bases at V and 4 bases at J, with 14 bases between. CDR3 loop: CSVGSRGLYEQYF. The CDR3 DNA reads TGCAGCGTTGGCTCCAGGGGACTATACGAGCAGTACTTC.

The gene calls are TRBV10-3 and TRBJ2-7, with a possible D match to TRBD2 (5 bases). Per germline, CDR1 ENHRY and CDR2 SYGVKD. The CDR3 sequence is 15 residues long. Trimming stripped 3 bases from V and 7 bases from J, with 19 bases between. DNA of the CDR3: TGTGCCATCAGTGACGGGGATTCCCCGGGGTGGGAGCAGTACTTC. As protein: CAISDGDSPGWEQYF.